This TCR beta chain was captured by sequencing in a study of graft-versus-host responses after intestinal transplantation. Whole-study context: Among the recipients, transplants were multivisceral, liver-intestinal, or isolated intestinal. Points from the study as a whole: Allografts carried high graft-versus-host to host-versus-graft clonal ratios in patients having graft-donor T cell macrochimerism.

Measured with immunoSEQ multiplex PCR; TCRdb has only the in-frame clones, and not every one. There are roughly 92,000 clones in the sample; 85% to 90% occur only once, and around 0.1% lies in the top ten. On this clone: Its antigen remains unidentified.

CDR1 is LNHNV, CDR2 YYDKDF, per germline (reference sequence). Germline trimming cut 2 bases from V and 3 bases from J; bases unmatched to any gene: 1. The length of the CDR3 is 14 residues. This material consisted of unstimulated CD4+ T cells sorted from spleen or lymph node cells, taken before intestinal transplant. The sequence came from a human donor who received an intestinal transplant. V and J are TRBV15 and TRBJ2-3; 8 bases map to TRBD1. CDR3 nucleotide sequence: TGTGCCACCAGCAGACGACAGGGGACAGATACGCAGTATTTT. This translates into CATSRRQGTDTQYF.